This entry describes one T cell receptor (beta chain). The source of the sample is a study of blood T cell repertoires in COVID-19. This CDR3 spans 15 amino acids. V lost 3 bases, J lost 0 bases, and 12 bases lay in between. Germline CDR1 reads KGHSH; CDR2 reads LQKENI. In the authors' workflow: Estimated nucleated cell counts came from reference gene primer amplification. Data came from immunoSEQ multiplex PCR; TCRdb stores just in-frame clones and leaves some out. The V and J calls and clone size were taken over from that table, and D and trimming were inferred from the DNA. This sample carries fewer than 250,000 clones, 65% to 85% of them seen once, and the ten largest clones take 3.2%. The study drew participants aged about 18 to 89 years from 20 to 30 US areas. Recovery among Cohort 3 donors was established by two negative PCRs, clearance, or symptom resolution.

Sequenced sample: PBMCs or T cells enriched from blood (not recorded which). This chain connects TRBV18 to TRBJ2-7; D gene ambiguous. This clonotype was obtained from a woman in her 30s who had recovered from COVID-19. The CDR3 sequence: CASSPIRGTSYEQYF. As DNA, the CDR3 is TGTGCCAGCTCACCCATTCGAGGAACCTCCTACGAGCAGTACTTC.